Each of the 16 T cell receptor beta chains below was sequenced from the same sample in a study of neoadjuvant anti-PD-1 for oral cavity cancer. The time point: after neoadjuvant nivolumab, at surgical resection. Clones were sequenced by immunoSEQ multiplex PCR, and TCRdb holds only the in-frame ones, with some missing. The sample carries tens of thousands of clones, roughly 85% recorded once. The sequences come from PBMCs, collected after nivolumab (anti-PD-1) treatment. The receptor set was obtained from a person aged 35-79 years with oral cavity squamous cell carcinoma.

The V gene is TRBV5-1, the J gene TRBJ1-3; D may be TRBD1 (6 bases). This CDR3 is built from 14 residues. Germline CDR1 reads SGHRS; CDR2 reads YFSETQ. Trimming shortened V by 0 bases and J by 8 bases, and 12 bases separated the two germline ends. The CDR3 reads CASSLDRVVDTIYF. In DNA form, the CDR3 reads TGCGCCAGCAGCTTGGACAGGGTAGTAGACACCATATATTTT.

The chain carries TRBV4-2 and TRBJ1-1; maybe TRBD1 (5 bases). This CDR3 comprises 15 residues. Germline loops: CDR1 LGHNA, CDR2 YNFKEQ. V shed 5 bases and J shed 1 base, with 14 bases lying between them. The CDR3 reads CASSDPGRANTEAFF. In DNA, the CDR3 is TGTGCCAGCAGCGATCCCGGCAGGGCGAACACTGAAGCTTTCTTT.

V is TRBV6-5 and J is TRBJ2-1, with TRBD1 identical over 8 bases. V lost 4 bases and J lost 9; bases outside the gene matches: 14. The CDR3 covers 16 residues. Per germline, CDR1 MNHEY and CDR2 SVGAGI. The CDR3 DNA reads as TGTGCCAGCAGTTCCGGAGGACAGGGAATTCTGGGTGAGCAGTTCTTC. Translation gives CASSSGGQGILGEQFF.

The chain couples TRBV4-1 to TRBJ2-5; tentatively, D is TRBD1 (6 bases). This CDR3 has 14 residues. V lost 4 bases, J lost 1 base, and 10 bases lay in between. The V gene's germline CDR1 is MGHRA and CDR2 YSYEKL. The CDR3 bases are TGCGCCAGCAGCCCCGCGGACAGCCAAGAGACCCAGTACTTC. Amino acids: CASSPADSQETQYF.

The CDR3 DNA reads TGTGCCAGCTCACCCGGACGGGCAGATACGCAGTATTTT. It yields the protein CASSPGRADTQYF. The chain links TRBV18 to TRBJ2-3; the D is unclear. Germline V gene data show CDR1 as KGHSH and CDR2 as LQKENI. Trimming shortened V by 3 bases and J by 4 bases, and 8 bases separated the two germline ends. CDR3 size: 13 residues.

The genes are TRBV29-1 and TRBJ1-5; tentatively, D is TRBD1 (5 bases). The germline V gene has CDR1 SQVTM and CDR2 ANQGSEA. The CDR3 extends over 14 amino acids. V was clipped by 6 bases and J by 0 bases, with 12 bases between them. The CDR3 protein is CSVATGVSNQPQHF. CDR3 coding DNA: TGCAGCGTCGCAACAGGTGTTAGCAATCAGCCCCAGCATTTT. Combining the CDR3 with reference TRBV29-1 and TRBJ1-5 gives the whole variable domain SAVISQKPSRDICQRGTSLTIQCQVDSQVTMMFWYRQQPGQSLTLIATANQGSEATYESGFVIDKFPISRPNLTFSTLTVSNMSPEDSSIYLCSVATGVSNQPQHFGDGTRLSIL.

The chain links TRBV25-1 to TRBJ1-5, with 9 bases fitting TRBD1. CDR1 is MGHDK, CDR2 SYGVNS, per germline. This CDR3 contains 15 residues. Unmatched junction bases numbered 6, after V lost 1 base and J lost 8 bases. Here the CDR3 reads CASSESGTGLEPQHF. CDR3 coding DNA: TGTGCCAGCAGTGAATCCGGGACAGGGCTGGAGCCCCAGCATTTT.

This chain links TRBV6-5 with TRBJ1-1; D might be TRBD1 (5 bases). The V and J ends lost 0 bases and 5 bases respectively, with 10 bases between them. Germline V gene lookup returns CDR1 MNHEY and CDR2 SVGAGI. This CDR3 has 14 residues. In DNA, the CDR3 is TGTGCCAGCAGTTACTCGGGGGGTCGGACTGAAGCTTTCTTT. Translated, it gives CASSYSGGRTEAFF.

In regard to this clone: The sample carries other DNA sequences with the same CDR3. The chain joins TRBV5-4 to TRBJ1-1; D unclear. This CDR3 is built from 13 residues. V lost 0 bases, J lost 0 bases, and 3 bases lay in between. Germline-derived CDR1 and CDR2 are SGHNT and YYREEE (reference sequence). CDR3 amino acids: CASSLEVNTEAFF. CDR3 nucleotides: TGTGCCAGCAGCTTGGAAGTGAACACTGAAGCTTTCTTT.

The genes are TRBV5-1 and TRBJ1-1; possibly TRBD1 for D (5 bases). The V and J ends lost 3 bases and 5 bases respectively, with 11 bases between them. Germline V CDR1 and CDR2: SGHRS, YFSETQ. CDR3 length: 13 amino acids. The CDR3 DNA follows: TGCGCCAGCAGCTGGGACCAAGGGACTGAAGCTTTCTTT. It translates to CASSWDQGTEAFF.

This chain uses TRBV5-1 with TRBJ2-5; D gene ambiguous. The CDR3 is made up of 11 amino acids. The germline V and J ends were trimmed by 0 bases and 5 bases, with 2 bases remaining between them. Germline V gene lookup returns CDR1 SGHRS and CDR2 YFSETQ. The CDR3 loop is CASSLVETQYF. CDR3 DNA sequence: TGCGCCAGCAGCTTGGTGGAGACCCAGTACTTC.

The chain recombines TRBV28 with TRBJ2-6, with D tentatively TRBD2 (5 bases). The CDR3 consists of 18 residues. CDR1 and CDR2 (germline): MDHEN, SYDVKM. Trimming took 5 bases from V and 0 from J, leaving 17 bases between them. DNA for the CDR3: TGTGCCAGCAGTCCACCCTCGTGGGGAGTCTCTGGGGCCAACGTCCTGACTTTC. It specifies CASSPPSWGVSGANVLTF.

The CDR3 nucleotides are TGTGCCAGCAGTTTGCGGGGTAACGGAATGACCGGGTCCTACGAGCAGTACTTC. As protein: CASSLRGNGMTGSYEQYF. This chain uses TRBV27 with TRBJ2-7; a possible D gene is TRBD2 (6 bases). V was trimmed by 3 bases and J by 1 base, leaving 22 bases between them. Germline CDR1 reads MNHEY; CDR2 reads SMNVEV (reference sequence). This CDR3 comprises 18 residues.

This rearrangement joins TRBV27 to TRBJ1-5; D may be TRBD1 (6 bases). V was pared by 2 bases and J by 6 bases, with 11 bases between. The CDR3 sequence is 14 residues long. Germline lookup yields CDR1 MNHEY and CDR2 SMNVEV (reference sequence). CDR3 amino acids: CASSLDRSGQPQHF. Written as DNA, the CDR3 is TGTGCCAGCAGTTTAGACAGGTCCGGTCAGCCCCAGCATTTT.

The chain employs TRBV7-9 and TRBJ2-3; D is possibly TRBD1 (6 bases). The CDR3 length is 16 residues. V gave up 0 bases and J gave up 4 bases, with 14 bases separating them. From germline, CDR1 is SEHNR and CDR2 FQNEAQ (reference sequence). The DNA of the CDR3 is TGTGCCAGCAGCTTAGCGAGGGGGAGCGTATCAGATACGCAGTATTTT. It translates to CASSLARGSVSDTQYF.

The chain is built from TRBV11-3 and TRBJ2-5; D gene unclear. The CDR3 contains 13 residues. Germline CDR1 SGHNT, CDR2 YENEEA. V was clipped by 5 bases and J by 3 bases, with 10 bases between them. In nucleotides, the CDR3 is TGTGCCAGCAGCCCCGACGGAGAAGAGACCCAGTACTTC. This codes for CASSPDGEETQYF.